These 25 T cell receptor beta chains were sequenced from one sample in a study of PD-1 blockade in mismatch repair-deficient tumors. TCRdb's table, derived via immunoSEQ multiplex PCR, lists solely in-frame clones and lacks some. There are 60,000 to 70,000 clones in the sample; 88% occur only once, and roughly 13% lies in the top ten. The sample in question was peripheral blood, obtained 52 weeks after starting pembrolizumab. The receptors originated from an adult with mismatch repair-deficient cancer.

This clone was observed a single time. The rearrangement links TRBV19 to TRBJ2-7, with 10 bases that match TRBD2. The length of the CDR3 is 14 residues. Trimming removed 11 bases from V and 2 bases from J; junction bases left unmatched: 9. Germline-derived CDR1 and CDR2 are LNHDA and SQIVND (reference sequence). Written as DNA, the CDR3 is TGTGCCTCCACACAAACTAGCGGGACCTACGAGCAGTACTTC. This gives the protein CASTQTSGTYEQYF.

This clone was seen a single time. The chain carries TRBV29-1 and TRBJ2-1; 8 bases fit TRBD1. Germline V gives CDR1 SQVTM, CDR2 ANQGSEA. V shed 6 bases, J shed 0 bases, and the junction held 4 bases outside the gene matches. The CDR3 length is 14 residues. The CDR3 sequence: CSVAGTGSYNEQFF. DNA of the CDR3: TGCAGCGTAGCCGGGACAGGCTCCTACAATGAGCAGTTCTTC.

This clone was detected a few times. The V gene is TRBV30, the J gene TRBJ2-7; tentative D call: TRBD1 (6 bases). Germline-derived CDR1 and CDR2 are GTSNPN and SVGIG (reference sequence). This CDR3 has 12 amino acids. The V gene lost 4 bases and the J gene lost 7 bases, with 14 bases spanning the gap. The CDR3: CAWTVGAGEQYF. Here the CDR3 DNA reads TGTGCCTGGACAGTGGGGGCAGGGGAGCAGTACTTC.

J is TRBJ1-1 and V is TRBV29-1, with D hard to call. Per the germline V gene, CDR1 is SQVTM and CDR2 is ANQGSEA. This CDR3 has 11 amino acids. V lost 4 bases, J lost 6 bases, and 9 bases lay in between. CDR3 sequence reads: CSVGVDPEAFF. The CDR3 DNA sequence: TGCAGCGTTGGTGTGGACCCTGAAGCTTTCTTT. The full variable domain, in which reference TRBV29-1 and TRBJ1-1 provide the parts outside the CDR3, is SAVISQKPSRDICQRGTSLTIQCQVDSQVTMMFWYRQQPGQSLTLIATANQGSEATYESGFVIDKFPISRPNLTFSTLTVSNMSPEDSSIYLCSVGVDPEAFFGQGTRLTVV.

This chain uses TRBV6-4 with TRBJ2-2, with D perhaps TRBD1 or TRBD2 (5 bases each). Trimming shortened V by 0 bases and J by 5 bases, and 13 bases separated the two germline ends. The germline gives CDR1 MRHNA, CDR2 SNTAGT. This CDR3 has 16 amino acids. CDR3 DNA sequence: TGTGCCAGCAGTGACTCTCCCGGGACGGGGACCGGGGAGCTGTTTTTT. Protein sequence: CASSDSPGTGTGELFF.

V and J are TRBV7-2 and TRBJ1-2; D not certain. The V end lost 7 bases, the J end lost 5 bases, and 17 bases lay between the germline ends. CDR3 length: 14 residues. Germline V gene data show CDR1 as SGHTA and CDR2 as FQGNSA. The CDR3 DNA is TGTGCCAGCACCCTTTCGGGCGGATCTTATGGCTACACCTTC. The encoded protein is CASTLSGGSYGYTF.

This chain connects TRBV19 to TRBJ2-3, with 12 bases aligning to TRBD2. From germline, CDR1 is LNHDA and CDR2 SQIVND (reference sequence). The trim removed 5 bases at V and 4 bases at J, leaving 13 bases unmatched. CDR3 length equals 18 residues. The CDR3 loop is CASSPGTSGHYPSDTQYF. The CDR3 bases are TGTGCCAGTAGTCCCGGGACTAGCGGGCATTACCCTTCAGATACGCAGTATTTT.

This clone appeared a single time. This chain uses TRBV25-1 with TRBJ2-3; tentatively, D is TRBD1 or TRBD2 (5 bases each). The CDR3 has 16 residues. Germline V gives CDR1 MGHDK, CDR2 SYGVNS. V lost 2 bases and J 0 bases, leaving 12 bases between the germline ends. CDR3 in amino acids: CASSETRDPSTDTQYF. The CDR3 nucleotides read TGTGCCAGCAGTGAAACCAGGGACCCAAGCACAGATACGCAGTATTTT.

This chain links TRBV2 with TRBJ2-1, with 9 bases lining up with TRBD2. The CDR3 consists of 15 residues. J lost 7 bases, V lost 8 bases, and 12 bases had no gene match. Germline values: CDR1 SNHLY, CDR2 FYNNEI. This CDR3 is CASLGSGSHSNEQFF. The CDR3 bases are TGTGCCAGCTTGGGTAGCGGGAGTCATTCGAATGAGCAGTTCTTC.

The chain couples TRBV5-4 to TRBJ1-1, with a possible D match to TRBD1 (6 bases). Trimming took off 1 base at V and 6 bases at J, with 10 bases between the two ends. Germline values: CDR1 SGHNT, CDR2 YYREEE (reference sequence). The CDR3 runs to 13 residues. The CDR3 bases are TGTGCCAGCAGCTTGTACAGGGCGGCTGAAGCTTTCTTT. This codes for CASSLYRAAEAFF.

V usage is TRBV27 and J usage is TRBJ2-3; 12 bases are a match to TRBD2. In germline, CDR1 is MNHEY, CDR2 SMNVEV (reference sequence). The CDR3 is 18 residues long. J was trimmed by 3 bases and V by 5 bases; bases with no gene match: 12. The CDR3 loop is CASSVLAGGPGRTDTQYF. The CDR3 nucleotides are TGTGCCAGCAGTGTTCTAGCGGGAGGGCCGGGTAGGACAGATACGCAGTATTTT.

The CDR3 DNA reads TGTGCCAGTAGTATAATCGACTCAGGGGGATGGCAGCCCCAGCATTTT. Residues: CASSIIDSGGWQPQHF. This sequence joins TRBV19 and TRBJ1-5; 7 nucleotides match TRBD1. The CDR3 is 16 residues long. Losses at the gene ends were 2 bases for V and 7 bases for J; bases not matched to a gene: 11. The germline V gene encodes CDR1 LNHDA and CDR2 SQIVND (reference sequence).

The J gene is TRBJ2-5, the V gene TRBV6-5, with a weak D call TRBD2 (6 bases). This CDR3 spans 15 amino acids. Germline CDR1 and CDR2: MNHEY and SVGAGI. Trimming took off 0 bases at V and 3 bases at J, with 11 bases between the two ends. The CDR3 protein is CASSYSGLAKETQYF. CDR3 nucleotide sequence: TGTGCCAGCAGTTACTCTGGGCTAGCGAAAGAGACCCAGTACTTC.

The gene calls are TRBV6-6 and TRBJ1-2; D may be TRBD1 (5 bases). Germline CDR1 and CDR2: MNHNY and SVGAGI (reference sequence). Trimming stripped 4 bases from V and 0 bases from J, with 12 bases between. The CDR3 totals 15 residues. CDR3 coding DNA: TGTGCCAGCAGTTTTCCGGGACCGACTAACTATGGCTACACCTTC. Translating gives CASSFPGPTNYGYTF.

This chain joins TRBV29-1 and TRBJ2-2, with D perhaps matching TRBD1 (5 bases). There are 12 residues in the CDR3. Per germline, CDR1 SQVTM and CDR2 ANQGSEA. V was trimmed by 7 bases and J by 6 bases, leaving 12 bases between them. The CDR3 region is CSAFTGPGELFF. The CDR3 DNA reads TGCAGCGCTTTTACAGGCCCCGGGGAGCTGTTTTTT.

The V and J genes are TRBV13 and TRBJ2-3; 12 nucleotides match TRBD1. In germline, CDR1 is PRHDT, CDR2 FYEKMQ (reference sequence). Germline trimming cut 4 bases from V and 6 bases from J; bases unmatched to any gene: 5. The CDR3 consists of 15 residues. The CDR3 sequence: CASSSGDRGHDTQYF. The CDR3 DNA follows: TGTGCCAGCAGCTCCGGGGACAGGGGGCACGATACGCAGTATTTT. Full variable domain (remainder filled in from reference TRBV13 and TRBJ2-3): AAGVIQSPRHLIKEKRETATLKCYPIPRHDTVYWYQQGPGQDPQFLISFYEKMQSDKGSIPDRFSAQQFSDYHSELNMSSLELGDSALYFCASSSGDRGHDTQYFGPGTRLTVL.

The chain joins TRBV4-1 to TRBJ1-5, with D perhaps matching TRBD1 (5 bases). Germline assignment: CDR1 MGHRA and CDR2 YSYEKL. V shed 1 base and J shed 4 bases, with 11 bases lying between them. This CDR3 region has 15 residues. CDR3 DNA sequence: TGCGCCAGCAGCCAAGGCCAAGGGACTAATCAGCCCCAGCATTTT. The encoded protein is CASSQGQGTNQPQHF.

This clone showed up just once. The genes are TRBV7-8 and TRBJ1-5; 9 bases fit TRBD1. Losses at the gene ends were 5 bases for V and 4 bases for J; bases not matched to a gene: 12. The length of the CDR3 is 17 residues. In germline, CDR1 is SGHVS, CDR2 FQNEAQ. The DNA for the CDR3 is TGTGCCAGCAGCCCGGGGACAGGGCGTTATAGAAATCAGCCCCAGCATTTT. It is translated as CASSPGTGRYRNQPQHF.

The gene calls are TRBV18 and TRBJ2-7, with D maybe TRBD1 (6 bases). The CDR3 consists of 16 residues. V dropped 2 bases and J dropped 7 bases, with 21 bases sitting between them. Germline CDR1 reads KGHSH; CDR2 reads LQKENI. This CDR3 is CASSPGQTGALGEQYF. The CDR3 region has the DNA TGTGCCAGCTCACCAGGACAGACAGGAGCATTAGGAGAGCAGTACTTC.

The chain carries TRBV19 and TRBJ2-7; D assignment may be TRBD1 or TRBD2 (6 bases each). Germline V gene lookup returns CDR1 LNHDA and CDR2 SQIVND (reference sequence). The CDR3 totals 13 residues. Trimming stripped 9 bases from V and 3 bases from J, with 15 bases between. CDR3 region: CASSWGADYEQYF. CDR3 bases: TGTGCCAGCTCGTGGGGGGCAGACTACGAGCAGTACTTC. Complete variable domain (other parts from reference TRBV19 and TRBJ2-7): DGGITQSPKYLFRKEGQNVTLSCEQNLNHDAMYWYRQDPGQGLRLIYYSQIVNDFQKGDIAEGYSVSREKKESFPLTVTSAQKNPTAFYLCASSWGADYEQYFGPGTRLTVT.

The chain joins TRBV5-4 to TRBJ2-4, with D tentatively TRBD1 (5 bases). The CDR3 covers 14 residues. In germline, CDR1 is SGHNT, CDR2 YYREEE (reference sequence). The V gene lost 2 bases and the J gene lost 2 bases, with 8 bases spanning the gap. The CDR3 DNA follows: TGTGCCAGCAGCTTAGGGGAATCCAAAAACATTCAGTACTTC. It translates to CASSLGESKNIQYF.

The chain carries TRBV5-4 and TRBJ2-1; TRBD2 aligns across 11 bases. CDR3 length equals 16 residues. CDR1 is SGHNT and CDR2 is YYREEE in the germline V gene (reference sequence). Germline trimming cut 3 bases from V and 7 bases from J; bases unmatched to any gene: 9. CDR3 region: CASSSIAGGSFNEQFF. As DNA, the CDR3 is TGTGCCAGCAGCTCGATAGCGGGAGGGTCTTTTAATGAGCAGTTCTTC.

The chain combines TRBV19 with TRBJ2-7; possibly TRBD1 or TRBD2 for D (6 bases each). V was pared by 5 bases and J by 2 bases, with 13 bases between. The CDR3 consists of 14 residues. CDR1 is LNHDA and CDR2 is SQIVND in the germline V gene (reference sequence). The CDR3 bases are TGTGCCAGTAGTCCGGGGGACACCGCCTACGAGCAGTACTTC. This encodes CASSPGDTAYEQYF.

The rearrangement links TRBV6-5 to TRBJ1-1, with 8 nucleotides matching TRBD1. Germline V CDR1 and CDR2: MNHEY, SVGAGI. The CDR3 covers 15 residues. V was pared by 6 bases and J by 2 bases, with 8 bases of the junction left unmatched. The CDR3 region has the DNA TGTGCCAGCAGCGAACAACAGGGGGAAAACACTGAAGCTTTCTTT. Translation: CASSEQQGENTEAFF.

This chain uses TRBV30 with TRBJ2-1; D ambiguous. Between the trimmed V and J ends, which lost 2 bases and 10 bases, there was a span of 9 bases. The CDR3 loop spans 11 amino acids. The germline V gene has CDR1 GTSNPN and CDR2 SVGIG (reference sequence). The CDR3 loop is CAWSFPEEQFF. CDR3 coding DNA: TGTGCCTGGAGTTTCCCGGAGGAGCAGTTCTTC.